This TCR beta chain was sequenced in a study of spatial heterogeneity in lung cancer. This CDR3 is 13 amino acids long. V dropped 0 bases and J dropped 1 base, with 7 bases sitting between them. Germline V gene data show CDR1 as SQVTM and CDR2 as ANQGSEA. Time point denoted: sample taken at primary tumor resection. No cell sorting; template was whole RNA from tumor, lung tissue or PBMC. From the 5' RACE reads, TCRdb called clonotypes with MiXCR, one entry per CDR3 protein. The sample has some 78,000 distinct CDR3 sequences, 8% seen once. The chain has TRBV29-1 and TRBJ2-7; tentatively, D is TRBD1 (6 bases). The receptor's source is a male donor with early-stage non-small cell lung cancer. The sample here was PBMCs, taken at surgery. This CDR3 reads CSVEDGQSYEQYF. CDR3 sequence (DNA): TGCAGCGTTGAAGACGGACAGTCCTACGAGCAGTACTTC.